The subject of this entry is one T cell receptor beta chain. The CDR3 sequence is 16 residues long. V lost 3 bases, J lost 5 bases, and 19 bases lay in between. CDR1 is SGHTA and CDR2 is FQGNSA in the germline V gene. These data originate in a study of CD8+CD57+ T cells in acquired aplastic anemia. It was genomic DNA that served as the template for profiling TCR beta VDJ and CDR3. TCRdb independently ran MiXCR on the reads; one entry per CDR3 protein. The sample lists roughly 250,000 distinct CDR3 sequences, less than 85% seen once, with around 40% in the top ten. Patients picked for sequencing had shown CD8+CD57+ cell expansion detected by flow cytometry.

The specimen was sorted CD4+, CD8+, or CD8+CD57+ T cells (not recorded which) from PBMCs. The chain is built from TRBV7-2 and TRBJ1-2; maybe TRBD1 (5 bases). This clonotype was sampled from a human donor with aplastic anemia. This chain's CDR3 is CASSLAGELHEYGYTF. The CDR3 DNA is TGTGCCAGCAGCTTGGCGGGGGAGTTGCACGAATATGGCTACACCTTC.